Included here is one T cell receptor (beta chain) sequence, with context. Constant-segment primers served in 5'RACE that generated TCR alpha and TCR beta cDNA libraries bearing sample barcodes and UMIs. One entry per CDR3 protein, called by TCRdb with MiXCR from the 5' RACE reads. Here the sample spans over 500,000 distinct CDR3 sequences, roughly 17% being singletons. The sample comes from a study of T-cell memory formation after mild COVID-19. The germline V gene has CDR1 ENHRY and CDR2 SYGVKD. V dropped 2 bases and J dropped 5 bases, with 12 bases sitting between them. The CDR3 has 14 residues. This receptor was taken from an adult woman who had mild COVID-19 (a few samples of this study predate the infection). Cell type and time point are not known. The specimen sequenced was PBMCs or a T cell subset sorted from them (not recorded which). The chain uses TRBV10-3 and TRBJ1-1, with no clear D. The CDR3 DNA reads TGTGCCATCAGTGAGCCTTGGTTGGGGACTGAAGCTTTCTTT. Its translation: CAISEPWLGTEAFF.